One TCR beta chain is described in this entry. It has no known antigen specificity. The sample holds no much larger clone one base away, and base qualities are not on file. This specimen belongs to a study of PD-L1 blockade in urothelial cancer (dated by TCRdb to about 2017). In the study overall: All patients started therapy around 2014 and received atezolizumab 1,200 mg intravenously every 3 weeks. About 85% of the 29 patients were males with bladder-origin urothelial cancer, and 18 of 29 reported a prior smoking history. An ECOG performance status of 0 or 1 was recorded for the patients, and 0 to 3 prior chemotherapy regimens had been received by the patients. Blood samples were analyzed at 3 weeks after treatment start (second dose) and at 6 weeks after treatment start. Blood samples yielded a median of around 150,000 T cells and more than 80,000 unique TCRs, with median clonality roughly 0.082. The study, an exploratory multi-omic analysis, examined somatic, immune and clinical correlates of response to PD-L1 blockade with atezolizumab in urothelial cancer. Pretreatment tumor samples and matched peripheral blood, collected serially before and after atezolizumab treatment, underwent TCR sequencing. Progression-free survival longer than 6 months counted as durable clinical benefit, and TCR features were additionally tested against both progression-free and overall survival. In the same patients who had TCR sequencing, pretreatment tumors also underwent whole exome sequencing and RNA sequencing. Durable clinical benefit was achieved by nine patients and was not achieved by 20 patients. Twenty-nine patients had pretreatment blood TCR-seq, around 25 had at least one posttreatment blood collection, and around 25 had tumor TCR-seq. The study at large found these results: Patients with durable benefit showed greater expansion of tumor-associated TCR clones in peripheral blood 3 weeks after starting treatment (n ≈ 22, p = 0.022). A pretreatment peripheral blood TCR clonality below the median was linked to improved progression-free and overall survival. Because of the small sample size (n ≈ 31) and the many exploratory analyses performed, the results are intended to be regarded as hypothesis-generating.

Read against the paper, the sample's time point label means: peripheral blood 6 weeks after treatment start. The cohort comprised around 30 patients with locally advanced or metastatic urothelial carcinoma treated at Memorial Sloan Kettering on a trial protocol. Peripheral blood mononuclear cells were collected pretreatment and during treatment, with between 1 and 8 total time points per patient. The Qiagen DNeasy Blood extraction kit was used to purify genomic DNA from total PBMCs and tumor samples. PBMCs were collected pretreatment and during treatment, and were isolated and stored as previously described. Synthetic TCR analog templates were spiked into each PCR so that absolute template abundance could be estimated from read counts. TCRbeta CDR3 regions were amplified from genomic DNA with bias-controlled V and J gene primers using the immunoSEQ assay. Sequencing of rearranged TCRbeta segments was performed at approximately 20X coverage. The study's own analysis went as follows. Sequencing errors were corrected by clustering, and CDR3s were annotated against IMGT so that V, D and J genes could be assigned. Only productive TCRbeta rearrangements were used in downstream analyses, excluding out-of-frame or stop-codon sequences. To compute clonality, Shannon entropy was normalized by the log of the number of unique productive sequences and then subtracted from one. Clones differing between time points or between blood and tumor were identified by Fisher's exact test with Benjamini-Hochberg correction at adjusted p below 0.01. TCRdb re-hosts the immuneACCESS table, in-frame sequences only. Its copies lack some clones; in the studies checked, an unresolved V gene accounts for under half of them, and the cause for the rest is not known. Clone size and V and J calls were adopted from that table, with D and trimming inferred from the DNA. The table for this sample lists tens of thousands of clones; around 85% of them were counted only once. The ten largest clones take up roughly 1.8% of the sample.

The V end gives up 4 bases and the J end 2 bases, leaving 8 bases in the junction not matched to a gene. Reading the germline V gene (reference sequence) gives CDR1 MNHEY and CDR2 SMNVEV. Counted from cysteine to phenylalanine, this CDR3 has 16 amino acids. Only the CDR3 region is kept as DNA, spanning 48 bases read in frame from base 1. This clonotype was obtained from a middle-aged man with urothelial cancer. The sample in question was PBMCs, obtained around atezolizumab (anti-PD-L1) treatment. The V and J genes are TRBV27 and TRBJ2-1; 7 central nucleotides agree with TRBD2. The base sequence is TGTGCCAGCAGTTCCCCGACTAGCTCCACCTACAATGAGCAGTTCTTC. It specifies CASSSPTSSTYNEQFF.